These T cell receptor beta chains were read from a single sample in a study of blood T cell repertoires in COVID-19. Assay: immunoSEQ multiplex PCR; the TCRdb copy retains only in-frame clones and omits some. The sample has about 200,000 clones; about 88% are singletons. The specimen sequenced was peripheral blood. Source of these receptors: an elderly woman with acute or convalescent COVID-19. CDR3s include the opening cysteine and the closing phenylalanine or tryptophan. Fields, in order: clone size, D gene, V gene, J gene, CDR3 protein, CDR3 DNA. D genes are given only for firm matches. Clone sizes are given selectively: once, few, many, or a class where the clone is expanded.

.	TRBD2	TRBV7-2	TRBJ2-7	CASSFDSGSSYEQYF	TGTGCCAGCAGCTTTGATAGCGGGAGCTCCTACGAGCAGTACTTC
.	TRBD2	TRBV7-2	TRBJ2-1	CASNDAGDITYNEQFF	TGTGCCAGCAACGACGCGGGAGACATTACCTACAATGAGCAGTTCTTC
once	.	TRBV5-1	TRBJ2-7	CASSRRDSYEQYF	TGCGCCAGCAGCCGCAGGGACTCCTACGAGCAGTACTTC
.	.	TRBV7-3	TRBJ2-7	CASSLGGSTYEQYF	TGTGCCAGCAGCTTGGGCGGGTCCACCTACGAGCAGTACTTC
once	TRBD1	TRBV3-1/TRBV3-2	TRBJ2-5	CASSGLSGQSFQETQYF	TGTGCCAGCAGCGGTCTTTCGGGACAGAGCTTTCAAGAGACCCAGTACTTC
.	.	TRBV28	TRBJ1-5	CASSTASTSNQPQHF	TGTGCCAGCAGCACCGCTAGTACAAGCAATCAGCCCCAGCATTTT
.	.	TRBV2	TRBJ2-7	CASSEFLALSYEQYF	TGTGCCAGCAGTGAATTCTTAGCCCTCTCCTACGAGCAGTACTTC
.	TRBD1	TRBV6-1	TRBJ1-2	CASSQRDSNSGYTF	TGTGCCAGCAGTCAAAGGGACAGTAACTCTGGCTACACCTTC
.	.	TRBV5-4	TRBJ2-3	CASSFRTLQDTDTQYF	TGTGCCAGCAGCTTCCGGACTCTTCAGGACACAGATACGCAGTATTTT
once	.	TRBV7-8	TRBJ2-7	CASSLAWQTGYEQYF	TGTGCCAGCAGCTTAGCTTGGCAGACAGGCTACGAGCAGTACTTC
.	.	TRBV7-2	TRBJ2-6	CASSPLSGANVLTF	TGTGCCAGCAGCCCCTTGTCTGGGGCCAACGTCCTGACTTTC
few	.	TRBV6-4	TRBJ2-2	CASSASVRTGELFF	TGTGCCAGCAGTGCATCTGTTCGGACCGGGGAGCTGTTTTTT
.	.	TRBV5-6	TRBJ1-2	CASSLTARGYGYTF	TGTGCCAGCAGCCTAACCGCCCGGGGCTATGGCTACACCTTC
.	.	TRBV9	TRBJ2-2	CASSVGPGELFF	TGTGCCAGCAGCGTAGGGCCCGGGGAGCTGTTTTTT
.	.	TRBV19	TRBJ2-3	CASSTLGAETDTQYF	TGTGCCAGTAGTACCCTTGGGGCAGAAACAGATACGCAGTATTTT
.	TRBD1	TRBV7-9	TRBJ1-1	CASEGQGTEAFF	TGTGCCAGCGAGGGACAGGGCACTGAAGCTTTCTTT
.	.	TRBV19	TRBJ1-2	CASSIPTGNYGYTF	TGTGCCAGTAGTATCCCCACCGGGAACTATGGCTACACCTTC
.	TRBD2	TRBV5-4	TRBJ2-7	CASSPRGGVNHEQYF	TGTGCCAGCAGCCCGCGGGGGGGCGTCAATCACGAGCAGTACTTC
.	TRBD1	TRBV7-2	TRBJ2-7	CASSPDRGRYEQYF	TGTGCCAGCAGCCCCGACAGGGGACGGTACGAGCAGTACTTC
.	.	TRBV6-6	TRBJ1-1	CASSYTRGPEAFF	TGTGCCAGCAGTTACACTAGAGGACCTGAAGCTTTCTTT
once	.	TRBV23-1	TRBJ1-6	CASSQADARRHCHNSPLHF	TGCGCCAGCAGTCAAGCAGATGCCCGGAGGCACTGTCATAATTCACCCCTCCACTTT
few	TRBD1	TRBV5-5	TRBJ1-2	CASSLDRGLLLFGYTF	TGTGCCAGCAGCTTGGACAGGGGGCTCTTACTATTCGGCTACACCTTC
.	.	TRBV24-1	TRBJ1-5	CATSDLRSSNQPQHF	TGTGCCACCAGTGATTTGCGGAGTAGCAATCAGCCCCAGCATTTT
.	TRBD2	TRBV30	TRBJ2-1	CAWSERERVYNEQFF	TGTGCCTGGAGTGAGCGGGAGAGGGTCTACAATGAGCAGTTCTTC
.	.	TRBV5-1	TRBJ1-1	CASSVAPNTEAFF	TGCGCCAGCAGCGTGGCTCCGAACACTGAAGCTTTCTTT
.	TRBD1	TRBV5-1	TRBJ2-7	CASSLVWDSGYEQYF	TGCGCCAGCAGTCTAGTATGGGACAGTGGCTACGAGCAGTACTTC
.	TRBD1	TRBV4-3	TRBJ1-4	CASSHAGGLNEKLFF	TGCGCCAGCAGCCATGCAGGGGGCCTTAATGAAAAACTGTTTTTT
.	.	TRBV5-4	TRBJ1-1	CASSPGGGRGTEAFF	TGTGCCAGCAGCCCGGGAGGGGGGCGCGGGACTGAAGCTTTCTTT
.	TRBD2	TRBV18	TRBJ2-1	CASSPTSSGNEQFF	TGTGCCAGCTCACCAACTTCTAGCGGAAATGAGCAGTTCTTC
.	TRBD1	TRBV10-3	TRBJ2-1	CAISRQGTYNEQFF	TGTGCCATCAGCAGACAGGGAACCTACAATGAGCAGTTCTTC
.	TRBD1	TRBV9	TRBJ2-3	CASSLRQGGLDTQYF	TGTGCCAGCAGCCTTAGACAGGGGGGTCTAGATACGCAGTATTTT
.	TRBD1	TRBV7-9	TRBJ2-5	CASSRGQGAVKTQYF	TGTGCCAGCAGCCGAGGACAGGGGGCGGTGAAGACCCAGTACTTC
once	TRBD2	TRBV30	TRBJ2-3	CAWSTLAGVADTQYF	TGTGCCTGGAGTACCCTAGCGGGAGTAGCAGATACGCAGTATTTT
.	.	TRBV3-1/TRBV3-2	TRBJ1-2	CASSQDRVRGYTF	TGTGCCAGCAGCCAAGATCGAGTCCGTGGCTACACCTTC
.	TRBD1	TRBV2	TRBJ1-1	CASRGDRRNTEAFF	TGTGCCAGCAGGGGGGACAGGAGGAACACTGAAGCTTTCTTT
.	.	TRBV18	TRBJ2-5	CASSDDQGPRETQYF	TGTGCCAGCTCGGACGATCAGGGGCCAAGGGAGACCCAGTACTTC
.	.	TRBV15	TRBJ1-3	CATSRDSSNSGNTIYF	TGTGCCACCAGCAGGGACAGTTCTAACTCTGGAAACACCATATATTTT
many	TRBD1	TRBV11-2	TRBJ1-1	CASSPDRGMNTEAFF	TGTGCCAGCAGCCCGGACAGGGGAATGAACACTGAAGCTTTCTTT
.	.	TRBV29-1	TRBJ2-7	CSVGSSGTGNYYEQYF	TGCAGCGTTGGGTCTAGCGGGACAGGAAACTACTACGAGCAGTACTTC
.	TRBD1	TRBV3-1/TRBV3-2	TRBJ1-2	CASSQGTGGRLYTF	TGTGCCAGCAGCCAAGGGACAGGGGGACGGCTCTACACCTTC
.	.	TRBV29-1	TRBJ2-7	CSVEGAGYEQYF	TGCAGCGTTGAGGGGGCCGGCTACGAGCAGTACTTC
.	TRBD2	TRBV7-2	TRBJ2-7	CASRAIAGVAYEQYF	TGTGCCAGCAGGGCAATAGCGGGGGTGGCCTACGAGCAGTACTTC
once	.	TRBV7-2	TRBJ1-1	CASSLLPAKSNTEAFF	TGTGCCAGCAGCTTGTTACCCGCTAAATCGAACACTGAAGCTTTCTTT
.	.	TRBV3-1/TRBV3-2	TRBJ2-2	CASGQNTGELFF	TGTGCCAGCGGGCAGAACACCGGGGAGCTGTTTTTT
.	.	TRBV7-8	TRBJ2-1	CASSLRDPTRSGNEQFF	TGTGCCAGCAGCTTAAGGGACCCGACTAGGAGCGGCAATGAGCAGTTCTTC
.	TRBD2	TRBV18	TRBJ2-2	CASSLGLANANTGELFF	TGTGCCAGCTCCCTAGGACTAGCGAACGCGAACACCGGGGAGCTGTTTTTT
.	TRBD1	TRBV7-2	TRBJ2-1	CASSQGGPVPSYNEQFF	TGTGCCAGCAGCCAAGGGGGCCCAGTCCCCTCCTACAATGAGCAGTTCTTC
.	.	TRBV9	TRBJ1-1	CASSVEVGRVATEAFF	TGTGCCAGCAGCGTAGAGGTTGGGAGGGTTGCCACTGAAGCTTTCTTT